The clone carrying this T cell receptor (beta chain) has just a few counts. Antigen specificity is unknown. Method: immunoSEQ multiplex PCR; TCRdb's copy keeps in-frame clones and lacks some. This sample yields 70,000 to 85,000 clones, of which more than 70% are seen a single time; roughly 2% belongs to the top ten. The source of the sample is a study of vaccination effects on CD4 cells after COVID-19. Turning to the study itself: Before sequencing, viral peptide pools were used by the ViraFEST assay to expand antigen-specific CD4+ T cells. Study-wide findings and caveats: In healthy vaccinees, only 1 of 255 vaccine-induced clones cross-reacted with common cold coronaviruses.

Germline values: CDR1 SGHRS, CDR2 YFSETQ. V was pared by 1 base and J by 1 base, with 8 bases between. The CDR3 length is 15 residues. CD4+ T cells were isolated after roughly nine days of culture. At days 3 and 7, half of the medium was exchanged for IL-2 medium. This TCR derives from a human donor who received a COVID-19 vaccine. V gene TRBV5-1 combines with J gene TRBJ1-4; tentative D call: TRBD1 (5 bases). Source: CD4+ T cells from PBMCs cultured without peptide, taken before COVID-19 vaccination. CDR3 region: CASSLLGGTNEKLFF. Written as DNA, the CDR3 is TGCGCCAGCAGCTTGCTCGGGGGAACTAATGAAAAACTGTTTTTT.